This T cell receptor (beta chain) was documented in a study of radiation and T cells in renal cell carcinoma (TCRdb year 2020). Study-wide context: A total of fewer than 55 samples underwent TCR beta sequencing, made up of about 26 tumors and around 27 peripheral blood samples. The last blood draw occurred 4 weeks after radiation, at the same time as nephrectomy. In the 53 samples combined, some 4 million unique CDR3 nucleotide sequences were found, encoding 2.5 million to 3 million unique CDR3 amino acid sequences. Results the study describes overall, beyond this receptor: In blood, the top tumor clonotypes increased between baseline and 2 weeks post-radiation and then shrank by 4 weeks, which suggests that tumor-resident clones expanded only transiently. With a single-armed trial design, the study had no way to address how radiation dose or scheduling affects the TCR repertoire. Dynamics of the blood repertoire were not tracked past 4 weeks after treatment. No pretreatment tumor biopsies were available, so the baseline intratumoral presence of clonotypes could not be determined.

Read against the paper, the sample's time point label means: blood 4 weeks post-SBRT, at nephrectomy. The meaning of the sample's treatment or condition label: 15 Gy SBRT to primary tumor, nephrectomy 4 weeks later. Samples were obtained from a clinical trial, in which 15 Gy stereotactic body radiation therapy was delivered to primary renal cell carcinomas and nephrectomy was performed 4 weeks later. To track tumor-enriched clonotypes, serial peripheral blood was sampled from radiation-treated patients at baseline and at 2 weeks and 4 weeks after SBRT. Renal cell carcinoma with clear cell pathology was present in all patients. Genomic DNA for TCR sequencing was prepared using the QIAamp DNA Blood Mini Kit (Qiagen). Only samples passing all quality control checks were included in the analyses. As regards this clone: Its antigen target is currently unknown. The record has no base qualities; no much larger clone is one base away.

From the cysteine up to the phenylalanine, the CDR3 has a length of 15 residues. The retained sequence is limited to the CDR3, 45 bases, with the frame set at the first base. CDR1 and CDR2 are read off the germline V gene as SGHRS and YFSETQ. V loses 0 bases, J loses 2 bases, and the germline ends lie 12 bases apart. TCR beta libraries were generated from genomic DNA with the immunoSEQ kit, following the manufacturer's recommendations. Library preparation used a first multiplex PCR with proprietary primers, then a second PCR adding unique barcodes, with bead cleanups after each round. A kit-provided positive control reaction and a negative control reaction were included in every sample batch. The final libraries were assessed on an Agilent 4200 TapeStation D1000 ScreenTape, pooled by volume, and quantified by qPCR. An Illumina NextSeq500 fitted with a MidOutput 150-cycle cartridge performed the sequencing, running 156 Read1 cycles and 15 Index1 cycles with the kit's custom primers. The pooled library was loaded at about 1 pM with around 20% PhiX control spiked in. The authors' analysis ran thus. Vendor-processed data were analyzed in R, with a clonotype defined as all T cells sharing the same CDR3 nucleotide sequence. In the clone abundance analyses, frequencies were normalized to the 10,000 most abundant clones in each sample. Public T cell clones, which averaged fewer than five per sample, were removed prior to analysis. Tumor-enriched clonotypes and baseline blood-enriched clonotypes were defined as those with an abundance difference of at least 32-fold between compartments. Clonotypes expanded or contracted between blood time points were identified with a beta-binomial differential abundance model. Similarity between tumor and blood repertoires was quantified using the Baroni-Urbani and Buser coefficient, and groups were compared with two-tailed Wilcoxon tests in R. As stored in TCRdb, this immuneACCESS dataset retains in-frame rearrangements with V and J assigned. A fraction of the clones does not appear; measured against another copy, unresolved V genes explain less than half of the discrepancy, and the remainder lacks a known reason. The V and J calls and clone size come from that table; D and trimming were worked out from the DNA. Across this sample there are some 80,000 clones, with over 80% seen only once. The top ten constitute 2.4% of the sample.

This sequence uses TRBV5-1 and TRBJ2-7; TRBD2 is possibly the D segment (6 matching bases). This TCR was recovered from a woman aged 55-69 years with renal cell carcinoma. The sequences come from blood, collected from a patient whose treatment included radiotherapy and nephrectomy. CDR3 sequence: CASSLGRGATYEQYF. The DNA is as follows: TGCGCCAGCAGCTTGGGGCGGGGAGCTACCTACGAGCAGTACTTC.